This TCR beta chain was retrieved from a study of shared clonotypes between healthy human individuals. Naive CD8 cells comprised CD45RO-negative, CCR7-positively selected cells, excluding terminally differentiated effector memory CD45RA+ cells. As concerns this clone: Its antigen is still unknown. Other DNA variants within this sample encode the same CDR3.

Sequencing used immunoSEQ multiplex PCR; TCRdb keeps in-frame clones, though not all of them. The sample lists under 2,000,000 clones; roughly 94% were seen once. CDR3 length: 13 residues. Trimming took 5 bases from V and 5 from J, leaving 15 bases between them. Per the germline V gene, CDR1 is SQVTM and CDR2 is ANQGSEA. Study-level findings and limits: Exclusively blood specimens were collected; tissue repertoires likely differ.

The sequence was collected from a man in his late teens or twenties in good health. The sample was naive CD8+ T cells sorted from blood. The chain has TRBV29-1 and TRBJ2-5; a weak D match, TRBD1 (6 bases). CDR3 sequence (DNA): TGCAGCGTTCCCATAGACAGGTGGGAGACCCAGTACTTC. Translated: CSVPIDRWETQYF.